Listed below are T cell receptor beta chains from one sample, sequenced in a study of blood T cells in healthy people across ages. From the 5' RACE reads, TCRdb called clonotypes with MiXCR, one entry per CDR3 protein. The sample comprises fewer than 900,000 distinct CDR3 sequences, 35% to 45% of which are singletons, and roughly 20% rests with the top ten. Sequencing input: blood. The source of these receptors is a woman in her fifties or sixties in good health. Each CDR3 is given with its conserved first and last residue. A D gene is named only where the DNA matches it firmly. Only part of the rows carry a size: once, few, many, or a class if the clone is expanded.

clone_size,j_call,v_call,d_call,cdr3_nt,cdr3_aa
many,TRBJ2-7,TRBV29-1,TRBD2,TGCAGCGTTGTTGACAGCGGGGTCTCCTACGAGCAGTACTTC,CSVVDSGVSYEQYF
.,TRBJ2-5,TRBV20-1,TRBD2,TGCAGTGCTCTTAGGACTAGCGGCCAAGAGACCCAGTACTTC,CSALRTSGQETQYF
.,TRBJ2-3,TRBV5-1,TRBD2,TGCGCCAGCAGCGACCGCGGGGGAGGCACAGATACGCAGTATTTT,CASSDRGGGTDTQYF
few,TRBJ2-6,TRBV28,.,TGTGCCAGCAGTTTAAGGGAAGAGGGGGCCAACGTCCTGACTTTC,CASSLREEGANVLTF
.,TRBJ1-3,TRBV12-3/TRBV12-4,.,TGTGCCAGCAGTTCATACAGGGGAAACACCATATATTTT,CASSSYRGNTIYF
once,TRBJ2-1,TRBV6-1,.,TGTGCCAGCAGTGAGGTCGGGGGGCGAGATGAGCAGTTCTTC,CASSEVGGRDEQFF
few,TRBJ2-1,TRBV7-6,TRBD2,TGTGCCAGCAGCTTAATGCCGGGGGGGCTCGGCAATGAGCAGTTCTTC,CASSLMPGGLGNEQFF
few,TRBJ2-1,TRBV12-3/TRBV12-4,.,TGTGCCAGCGCGATCAAGACGGGGTGGGGTGAGCAGTTCTTC,CASAIKTGWGEQFF
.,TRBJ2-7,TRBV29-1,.,TGCAGCGTTCGGGGATACTCGTCGGGCGAGCAGTACTTC,CSVRGYSSGEQYF
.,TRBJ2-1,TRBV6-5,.,TGTGCCAGCAGTTATCTCGCGTGGAGGGAAAGCTCCTACAATGAGCAGTTCTTC,CASSYLAWRESSYNEQFF